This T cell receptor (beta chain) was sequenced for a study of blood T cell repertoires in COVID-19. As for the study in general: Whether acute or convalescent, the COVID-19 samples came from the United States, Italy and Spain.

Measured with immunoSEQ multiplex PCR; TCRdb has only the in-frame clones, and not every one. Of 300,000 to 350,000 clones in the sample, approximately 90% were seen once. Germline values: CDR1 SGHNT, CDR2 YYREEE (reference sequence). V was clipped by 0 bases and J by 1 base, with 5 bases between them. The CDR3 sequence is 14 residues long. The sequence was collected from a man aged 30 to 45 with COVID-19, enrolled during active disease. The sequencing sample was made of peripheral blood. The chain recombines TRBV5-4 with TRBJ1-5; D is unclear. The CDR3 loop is CASSLAQSNQPQHF. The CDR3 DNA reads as TGTGCCAGCAGCTTGGCACAGAGCAATCAGCCCCAGCATTTT.